The clone carrying this T cell receptor (beta chain) has just a few counts. This sample is part of a study of T cell repertoires in cytomegalovirus infection. Per the germline V gene, CDR1 is SGHKS and CDR2 is YYEKEE (reference sequence). This CDR3 contains 11 residues. Deletions cut 4 bases from V and 4 bases from J, with 6 bases between. Using its own MiXCR run on the reads, TCRdb lists one record per CDR3 protein. The sample comprises about 360,000 distinct CDR3 sequences, approximately 18% of which are singletons, and 8.7% rests with the top ten. Sample: PBMCs. This sequence originates from a human donor in good health (CMV status not recorded). Some clones in this sample may be carry-over from other donors' samples. V is TRBV5-5 and J is TRBJ2-7, with unresolved D. CDR3 amino acids: CASSRIYEQYF. Here the CDR3 DNA reads TGTGCCAGCAGCCGCATATACGAGCAGTACTTC.